What follows describes a single T cell receptor beta chain. Its antigen is undetermined. The primer mix had 60 Vbeta and 13 Jbeta primers. The method was immunoSEQ multiplex PCR; TCRdb's version includes in-frame clones alone and lacks a portion of them. The sample contains some 150,000 clones, 71% of which appear only once. The sample comes from a study of cytomegalovirus exposure and HLA in healthy donors. Study-level findings and limits: Among the sequence variants, a highly shared cluster was likely an artifact of sequencing. Data from an earlier analysis indicated that most TCR beta V segments were productive either about 87% or about 30% of the time.

V lost 5 bases, J lost 14 bases, and 12 bases stayed unmatched. There are 15 residues in the CDR3. Per germline, CDR1 MDHEN and CDR2 SYDVKM. Sequencing used PBMCs. This receptor was taken from a woman aged 25 to 39 in good health and CMV-seronegative. The chain links TRBV28 to TRBJ1-6, with TRBD1 identical over 10 bases. CDR3 sequence reads: CASSPAGGTGDSLHF. DNA for the CDR3: TGTGCCAGCAGTCCAGCAGGAGGGACAGGGGATTCCCTCCACTTT. Complete variable domain (other parts from reference TRBV28 and TRBJ1-6): DVKVTQSSRYLVKRTGEKVFLECVQDMDHENMFWYRQDPGLGLRLIYFSYDVKMKEKGDIPEGYSVSREKKERFSLILESASTNQTSMYLCASSPAGGTGDSLHFGNGTRLTVT.